A selection of T cell receptor beta chains follows, all from one sample in a study of blood T cell repertoires in COVID-19. Method: immunoSEQ multiplex PCR; TCRdb's copy keeps in-frame clones and lacks some. The sample shows 150,000 to 200,000 clones, approximately 80% of them seen only once. Material for sequencing was PBMCs or T cells enriched from blood (not recorded which). Every receptor here comes from a woman in her fifties or sixties who had recovered from COVID-19. Both conserved end residues are part of each CDR3. Each record gives: clone size, V gene, D gene, J gene, CDR3 protein, CDR3 DNA. D genes are given only for firm matches. Expanded clones are given a class, and other clones once, few, many or no size at all.

clone size: .
V gene: TRBV7-9
D gene: .
J gene: TRBJ1-6
CDR3 protein: CASSRQGQNNSPLHF
CDR3 DNA: TGTGCCAGCAGCCGACAAGGACAGAATAATTCACCCCTCCACTTT

clone size: .
V gene: TRBV6-1
D gene: TRBD1
J gene: TRBJ1-2
CDR3 protein: CASSVAGGDGYTF
CDR3 DNA: TGTGCCAGCAGTGTAGCAGGGGGGGATGGCTACACCTTC

clone size: .
V gene: TRBV15
D gene: .
J gene: TRBJ2-3
CDR3 protein: CATSSRVSTDTQYF
CDR3 DNA: TGTGCCACCAGCAGCAGGGTGTCGACAGATACGCAGTATTTT

clone size: .
V gene: TRBV10-1
D gene: .
J gene: TRBJ1-1
CDR3 protein: CASSPGTLNTEAFF
CDR3 DNA: TGCGCCAGCAGTCCCGGGACACTGAACACTGAAGCTTTCTTT

clone size: .
V gene: TRBV27
D gene: TRBD1
J gene: TRBJ1-5
CDR3 protein: CASKPGTGYSNQPQHF
CDR3 DNA: TGTGCCAGCAAGCCCGGGACAGGCTATAGCAATCAGCCCCAGCATTTT

clone size: once
V gene: TRBV3-1/TRBV3-2
D gene: .
J gene: TRBJ2-3
CDR3 protein: CASSQLRQSRTDTQYF
CDR3 DNA: TGTGCCAGCAGCCAATTGAGGCAGTCTCGCACAGATACGCAGTATTTT

clone size: .
V gene: TRBV28
D gene: .
J gene: TRBJ2-5
CDR3 protein: CASNHGTSGKTQYF
CDR3 DNA: TGTGCCAGCAACCACGGGACATCGGGGAAGACCCAGTACTTC

clone size: .
V gene: TRBV7-3
D gene: .
J gene: TRBJ1-2
CDR3 protein: CASSQDRNYGYTF
CDR3 DNA: TGTGCCAGCAGCCAGGACAGAAACTATGGCTACACCTTC

clone size: .
V gene: TRBV11-2
D gene: TRBD2
J gene: TRBJ2-6
CDR3 protein: CASSFQGLAGASGANVLTF
CDR3 DNA: TGTGCCAGCAGCTTCCAAGGACTAGCGGGAGCCTCTGGGGCCAACGTCCTGACTTTC

clone size: .
V gene: TRBV5-5
D gene: .
J gene: TRBJ2-3
CDR3 protein: CASSLVVGTDTQYF
CDR3 DNA: TGTGCCAGCAGCTTGGTCGTCGGCACAGATACGCAGTATTTT

clone size: .
V gene: TRBV7-9
D gene: .
J gene: TRBJ2-2
CDR3 protein: CASSLPGLAGELFF
CDR3 DNA: TGTGCCAGCAGTCTCCCCGGTCTAGCCGGGGAGCTGTTTTTT